Listed below are T cell receptor beta chains from one sample, sequenced in a study of blood T cell repertoires in COVID-19. This table comes from immunoSEQ multiplex PCR, and its TCRdb copy is limited to in-frame clones, with some not included. The data contain some 6,400 clones, 80% to 90% of them singletons. Sequenced: peripheral blood. Receptor source: a human donor with active COVID-19. The donor label of this sample is uncertain. Each CDR3 is given with its conserved first and last residue. The D gene is left open where the match is weak. Clone size appears in some rows only: once, few, many, or a class for an expanded clone.

abundance | d_gene | j_gene | len | v_gene | CDR3nt | CDR3aa
. | TRBD1 | TRBJ2-7 | 13 | TRBV12-3/TRBV12-4 | TGTGCCAGCAGTCCCGGACAGGGCCACGAGCAGTACTTC | CASSPGQGHEQYF
. | TRBD1 | TRBJ1-2 | 14 | TRBV5-5 | TGTGCCAGCAGCTTGGGACAGGGGGTCTATGGCTACACCTTC | CASSLGQGVYGYTF
. | TRBD2 | TRBJ2-3 | 14 | TRBV6-5 | TGTGCCAGCAAAGATAGCGGGGGTGGAGATACGCAGTATTTT | CASKDSGGGDTQYF
once | . | TRBJ1-5 | 13 | TRBV4-1 | TGCGCCAGCAGTTGGAGGGTCAATCAGCCCCAGCATTTT | CASSWRVNQPQHF
. | . | TRBJ2-3 | 15 | TRBV18 | TGTGCCAGCTCGAGGACAGGACTACTCACAGATACGCAGTATTTT | CASSRTGLLTDTQYF
. | . | TRBJ2-7 | 13 | TRBV7-8 | TGTGCCAGCAACCTACGAGAGAGCTACGAGCAGTACTTC | CASNLRESYEQYF
. | TRBD2 | TRBJ2-3 | 15 | TRBV3-1/TRBV3-2 | TGTGCCAGCAGCAGAACTAGCGGGGGGCCAGATACGCAGTATTTT | CASSRTSGGPDTQYF
. | TRBD2 | TRBJ2-1 | 16 | TRBV6-4 | TGTGCCAGCAGTGAATCTAGCGGGATTGCCGGGGGTGAGCAGTTCTTC | CASSESSGIAGGEQFF
. | . | TRBJ2-7 | 13 | TRBV18 | TGTGCCAGCTCAGGGACACTCTCCTACGAGCAGTACTTC | CASSGTLSYEQYF
. | TRBD1 | TRBJ1-1 | 14 | TRBV29-1 | TGCAGCGTTGAAAGAGGGGGCGCGGGGACTGAAGCTTTCTTT | CSVERGGAGTEAFF
. | TRBD1 | TRBJ2-7 | 15 | TRBV6-5 | TGTGCCAGCAGTTACGGGACAGCAAGCTCCTACGAGCAGTACTTC | CASSYGTASSYEQYF
once | . | TRBJ1-5 | 13 | TRBV10-3 | TGTGCCATCACCGACACCCTCAATCAGCCCCAGCATTTT | CAITDTLNQPQHF
. | TRBD1 | TRBJ1-5 | 13 | TRBV6-5 | TGTGCCAGCAGCCGGACAGGGGATCAGCCCCAGCATTTT | CASSRTGDQPQHF
few | TRBD1 | TRBJ1-2 | 16 | TRBV4-1 | TGCGCCAGCAGCCAAGGGGACAGGGCCACTTCCTATGGCTACACCTTC | CASSQGDRATSYGYTF
. | . | TRBJ1-6 | 17 | TRBV5-1 | TGCGCCAGCAGCTTGGATGCAGGGAACCCCTATAATTCACCCCTCCACTTT | CASSLDAGNPYNSPLHF
few | . | TRBJ2-1 | 13 | TRBV24-1 | TGTGCCACCAGGGGTAGTAGCCGCAATGAGCAGTTCTTC | CATRGSSRNEQFF
. | TRBD1 | TRBJ1-6 | 16 | TRBV7-2 | TGTGCCAGCAGCCCCCAGGGCGCAGGGGGCCATTCACCCCTCCACTTT | CASSPQGAGGHSPLHF
. | . | TRBJ2-1 | 15 | TRBV5-5 | TGTGCCAGCAGCTTACAGGCTGGCTCCTACAATGAGCAGTTCTTC | CASSLQAGSYNEQFF
. | TRBD2 | TRBJ2-1 | 16 | TRBV9 | TGTGCCAGCAGCGGGGACCGGGGGGGCGTCTACAATGAGCAGTTCTTC | CASSGDRGGVYNEQFF
once | . | TRBJ1-6 | 16 | TRBV6-4 | TGTGCCAGCAGTGCCAGGCCCCGTTCCTATAATTCACCCCTCCACTTT | CASSARPRSYNSPLHF
. | TRBD2 | TRBJ2-5 | 18 | TRBV10-2 | TGCGCCAGCAGTGAGTGGCAGCTAGCGGGAGGGGCGGGTGAGACCCAGTACTTC | CASSEWQLAGGAGETQYF
few | TRBD1 | TRBJ1-6 | 16 | TRBV14 | TGTGCCAGCAGCCTCCGGACAGGCTACTATAATTCACCCCTCCACTTT | CASSLRTGYYNSPLHF
. | TRBD2 | TRBJ2-1 | 19 | TRBV6-2/TRBV6-3 | TGTGCCAGCAGTTACGATAGGCGGGGGGGAATATACAAAAACAATGAGCAGTTCTTC | CASSYDRRGGIYKNNEQFF
. | TRBD1 | TRBJ1-2 | 15 | TRBV12-5 | TGTGCTAGTGGTTCCGGGACAGGGGTTAGGTATGGCTACACCTTC | CASGSGTGVRYGYTF
. | . | TRBJ2-1 | 16 | TRBV6-5 | TGTGCCAGCAGTTACAGCTCCCGTCGGAGATACAATGAGCAGTTCTTC | CASSYSSRRRYNEQFF
once | TRBD1 | TRBJ2-1 | 15 | TRBV6-4 | TGTGCCAGCAGCGTGTCACAGGGGTCCTACAATGAGCAGTTCTTC | CASSVSQGSYNEQFF
. | TRBD2 | TRBJ2-3 | 15 | TRBV5-1 | TGCGCCAGCAGCTTGCGAGCGGGGGCCGGAGATACGCAGTATTTT | CASSLRAGAGDTQYF
. | TRBD2 | TRBJ2-3 | 15 | TRBV5-4 | TGTGCCAGCAGTCCCAGCGGGAAGTTCACAGATACGCAGTATTTT | CASSPSGKFTDTQYF
. | . | TRBJ1-3 | 15 | TRBV6-1 | TGTGCCAGCAGTGAATCCACAGGATCTGGAAACACCATATATTTT | CASSESTGSGNTIYF
. | . | TRBJ2-3 | 19 | TRBV4-3 | TGCGCCAGCAGTCAAGATGGGGTCAATAGCGTGATAGCCACAGATACGCAGTATTTT | CASSQDGVNSVIATDTQYF
. | . | TRBJ2-3 | 16 | TRBV5-6 | TGTGCCAGCAGGGAGGAGGGGGGGGCCTTTCTAGATACGCAGTATTTT | CASREEGGAFLDTQYF
. | TRBD2 | TRBJ2-1 | 15 | TRBV19 | TGTGCCAGTACCAGCGGGAGTAGTACCTACAATGAGCAGTTCTTC | CASTSGSSTYNEQFF
few | TRBD2 | TRBJ2-1 | 18 | TRBV2 | TGTGCCAGCAGTTATTATCGGTTCGACCTAGCGGGGGGAAATGAGCAGTTCTTC | CASSYYRFDLAGGNEQFF
. | TRBD1 | TRBJ1-1 | 12 | TRBV29-1 | TGCAGCGTGGCCCCCCGGGACAGGGCAGCTTTCTTT | CSVAPRDRAAFF
. | . | TRBJ1-5 | 17 | TRBV9 | TGTGCCAGCAGCGTTTTGGATCCCCGACAGGAGCAACAGCCCCAGCATTTT | CASSVLDPRQEQQPQHF
. | TRBD1 | TRBJ2-7 | 14 | TRBV15 | TGTGCCACCAGCAGAGGGAAAGGGGGCTTCGAGCAGTACTTC | CATSRGKGGFEQYF
. | TRBD1 | TRBJ2-1 | 15 | TRBV28 | TGTGCCAGCAGTTCGACAGGGGTCGGTAATAATGAGCAGTTCTTC | CASSSTGVGNNEQFF
once | TRBD1 | TRBJ1-2 | 14 | TRBV7-9 | TGTGCCAGCAGCTTACTTCAGGGGGAATTTGGCTACACCTTC | CASSLLQGEFGYTF
. | . | TRBJ2-3 | 15 | TRBV7-8 | TGTGCCAGCAGCTCCCGGGCGGGTAGCACAGATACGCAGTATTTT | CASSSRAGSTDTQYF
. | TRBD1 | TRBJ2-2 | 20 | TRBV13 | TGTGCCAGCAGCAATTTTCAACCGGGGCCCGGACAGGGGGTGGCCGGGGAGCTGTTTTTT | CASSNFQPGPGQGVAGELFF
. | . | TRBJ2-1 | 13 | TRBV15 | TGTGCCACCAGCAGAGATGAGAGGGGGGAGCAGTTCTTC | CATSRDERGEQFF
few | . | TRBJ2-5 | 17 | TRBV7-2 | TGTGCCAGCAGCCCGGGGAGGGGGAAGGGCGGTACGGGGACCCAGTACTTC | CASSPGRGKGGTGTQYF
. | . | TRBJ2-3 | 16 | TRBV5-1 | TGCGCCAGCAGCTTGGGCCGGGACTCCATCACAGATACGCAGTATTTT | CASSLGRDSITDTQYF
. | TRBD2 | TRBJ2-7 | 21 | TRBV5-1 | TGCGCCAGCAGCTTCTATCCAGGGGCCGGGACTAGCGATTCACCGGGATACGAGCAGTACTTC | CASSFYPGAGTSDSPGYEQYF
. | . | TRBJ2-1 | 12 | TRBV12-3/TRBV12-4 | TGTGCCAGCAGGACTGACTACAATGAGCAGTTCTTC | CASRTDYNEQFF